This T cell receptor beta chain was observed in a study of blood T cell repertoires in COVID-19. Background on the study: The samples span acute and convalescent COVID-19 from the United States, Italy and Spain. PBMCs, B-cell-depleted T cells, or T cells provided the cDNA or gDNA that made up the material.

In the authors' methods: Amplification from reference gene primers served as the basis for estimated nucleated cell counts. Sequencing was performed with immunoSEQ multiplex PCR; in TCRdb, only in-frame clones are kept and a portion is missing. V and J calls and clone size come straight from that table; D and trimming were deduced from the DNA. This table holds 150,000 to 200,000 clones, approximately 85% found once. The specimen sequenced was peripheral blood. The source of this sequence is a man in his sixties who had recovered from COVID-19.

The CDR3 coding sequence is TGTGCCTGGAGTGTAGGGGGCTCTGCCCCTGAAGCTTTCTTT. The encoded protein is CAWSVGGSAPEAFF. The V and J genes are TRBV30 and TRBJ1-1, with 7 bases aligning to TRBD1. V shed 0 bases, J shed 6 bases, and the junction held 7 bases outside the gene matches. This CDR3 contains 14 residues. From germline, CDR1 is GTSNPN and CDR2 SVGIG (reference sequence).